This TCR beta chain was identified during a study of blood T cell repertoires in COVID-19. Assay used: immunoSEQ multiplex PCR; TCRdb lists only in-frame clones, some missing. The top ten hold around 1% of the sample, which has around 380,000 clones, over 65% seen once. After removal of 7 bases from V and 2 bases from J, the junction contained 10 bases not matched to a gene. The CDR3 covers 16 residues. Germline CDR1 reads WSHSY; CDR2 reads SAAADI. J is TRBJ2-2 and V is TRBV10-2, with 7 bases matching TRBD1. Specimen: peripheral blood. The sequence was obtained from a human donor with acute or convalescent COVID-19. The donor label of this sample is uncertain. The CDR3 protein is CASTLLRTGNTGELFF. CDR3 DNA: TGCGCCAGCACCCTCCTTAGGACAGGCAACACCGGGGAGCTGTTTTTT.